This T cell receptor (beta chain) is from a study of neoadjuvant anti-PD-1 for oral cavity cancer. Across the study: Before surgery, most patients got three to four biweekly 3 mg/kg nivolumab doses. Non-progressing patients received a fourth nivolumab dose near day 43, then surgery on days 50-56.

Analysis of PBMCs was direct, with no culture step. Most PBMC samples had roughly 0.45 ug input DNA in six replicates. The protocol was immunoSEQ multiplex PCR, while the TCRdb copy is restricted to in-frame clones and leaves out a portion. The data contain about 15,000 clones, 64% of them singletons. Per the germline V gene, CDR1 is GTSNPN and CDR2 is SVGIG (reference sequence). The CDR3 consists of 14 residues. V lost 5 bases and J lost 3; bases outside the gene matches: 3. The chain joins TRBV30 to TRBJ2-1, with 11 bases aligning to TRBD1. Source: PBMCs, taken before nivolumab (anti-PD-1) treatment. This clonotype was sampled from a person between 35 and 79 years old with oral cavity squamous cell carcinoma. CDR3 sequence (DNA): TGTGCCTGGGAGGGGACAGGGGGCTACAATGAGCAGTTCTTC. It translates to CAWEGTGGYNEQFF.